These 20 T cell receptor beta chains share one sample of origin, sequenced in a study of CD8 T cells in Susac syndrome. It was with random hexamers that about 0.45 to 1 ug RNA was reverse transcribed. One entry per CDR3 protein results from TCRdb running MiXCR on the immunoSEQ multiplex PCR reads. Of 150,000 to 200,000 distinct CDR3 sequences listed, 90% to 95% are singletons. Sequenced input: CD4+ T cells from PBMCs. Receptor source: a human donor in good health.

CDR3 amino acids: CASRGQAASPLHF. The CDR3 DNA reads TGCGCCAGCAGGGGACAGGCGGCTTCACCCCTCCACTTT. The rearrangement links TRBV5-1 to TRBJ1-6; TRBD1 agrees at 8 bases. From germline, CDR1 is SGHRS and CDR2 YFSETQ. Trimming removed 5 bases from V and 9 bases from J; junction bases left unmatched: 4. The CDR3 is made up of 13 amino acids.

The chain couples TRBV2 to TRBJ1-1; D is unclear. Germline V gene sequence: CDR1 SNHLY, CDR2 FYNNEI. Trimming stripped 4 bases from V and 3 bases from J, with 9 bases between. The CDR3 is made up of 13 amino acids. The CDR3, as DNA: TGTGCCAGCAGTGTCGGGCAATACACTGAAGCTTTCTTT. Its translation is CASSVGQYTEAFF.

The chain couples TRBV6-5 to TRBJ1-2; D is uncertain. This CDR3 has 12 amino acids. Germline CDR1 reads MNHEY; CDR2 reads SVGAGI. The germline V and J ends were trimmed by 11 bases and 2 bases, with 12 bases remaining between them. CDR3 nucleotides: TGTGCCGTAGGAGGCCGGAACTATGGCTACACCTTC. This translates into CAVGGRNYGYTF.

The rearrangement joins TRBV9 to TRBJ2-3, with TRBD2 identical over 10 bases. CDR1 is SGDLS and CDR2 is YYNGEE in the germline V gene. The length of the CDR3 is 16 residues. V gave up 0 bases and J gave up 2 bases; unmatched junction bases: 3. CDR3 in amino acids: CASSVGTSGVTDTQYF. The CDR3 nucleotides read TGTGCCAGCAGCGTAGGAACTAGCGGGGTCACAGATACGCAGTATTTT.

This clonotype appeared a single time. The genes are TRBV23-1 and TRBJ2-7; TRBD2 is a possible D gene (6 bases). TRBV23-1 is recorded as an ORF, its role being uncertain. The CDR3 covers 13 residues. Between the trimmed V and J ends, which lost 2 bases and 6 bases, there was a span of 11 bases. CDR3 loop: CASSQRGAPEQYV. Here the CDR3 DNA reads TGCGCCAGCAGTCAACGCGGGGCACCCGAGCAGTACGTC.

The chain carries TRBV3-1 and TRBJ1-2, with D perhaps TRBD1 (6 bases). With 4 bases removed from V and 8 bases from J, the gap between germline ends came to 17 bases. The CDR3 runs 14 residues. Germline V gene data show CDR1 as LGHDT and CDR2 as YNNKEL (reference sequence). The DNA of the CDR3 is TGTGCCAGCAGCCCCGGACAGTTCTCCAAGGGCTACACCTTC. Protein sequence: CASSPGQFSKGYTF.

The chain has TRBV7-2 and TRBJ1-1; D is undetermined. Trimming removed 1 base from V and 3 bases from J, with 9 bases in between. Germline V gives CDR1 SGHTA, CDR2 FQGNSA. CDR3 length: 14 residues. CDR3: CASSLDIWDTEAFF. The CDR3 DNA reads TGTGCCAGCAGCTTAGACATATGGGACACTGAAGCTTTCTTT.

This clonotype is a singleton in its sample. V and J are TRBV27 and TRBJ2-1; D not certain. Germline loops: CDR1 MNHEY, CDR2 SMNVEV (reference sequence). Between the trimmed V and J ends, which lost 2 bases and 5 bases, there was a span of 7 bases. The CDR3 runs 13 residues. CDR3 nucleotides: TGTGCCAGCAGTTTAGGGTGGAACAATGAGCAGTTCTTC. This translates into CASSLGWNNEQFF.

The chain uses TRBV27 and TRBJ1-1; 7 bases are a match to TRBD1. The CDR3 totals 12 residues. J gave up 5 bases and V 4 bases, and 1 base lay outside the gene matches. Looked up from germline, CDR1 is MNHEY and CDR2 is SMNVEV (reference sequence). The CDR3 spells CASSSDRTEAFF. CDR3 coding DNA: TGTGCCAGCAGTTCGGACAGGACTGAAGCTTTCTTT.

This clonotype was detected a few times. The chain joins TRBV27 to TRBJ1-2; 9 positions match TRBD1. Losses at the gene ends were 5 bases for V and 4 bases for J; bases not matched to a gene: 5. The CDR3 contains 14 residues. The V gene's germline CDR1 is MNHEY and CDR2 SMNVEV (reference sequence). In nucleotides, the CDR3 is TGTGCCAGCAGTACCGGGACAGGGATCTATGGCTACACCTTC. Residues: CASSTGTGIYGYTF.

This clonotype was seen a single time. V and J are TRBV10-3 and TRBJ2-7; 7 bases map to TRBD1. This CDR3 is built from 14 residues. The trim removed 2 bases at V and 2 bases at J, leaving 3 bases unmatched. The germline V gene encodes CDR1 ENHRY and CDR2 SYGVKD. The CDR3, as DNA: TGTGCCATCAGTGAGAGGGACAGTGCCTACGAGCAGTACGTC. Residues: CAISERDSAYEQYV.

The chain carries TRBV20-1 and TRBJ2-2; 9 nucleotides agree with TRBD2. The CDR3 consists of 14 residues. The V gene's germline CDR1 is DFQATT and CDR2 SNEGSKA (reference sequence). J lost 1 base, V lost 5 bases, and 2 bases had no gene match. The CDR3 protein is CSAGRGGNTGELFF. As DNA, the CDR3 is TGCAGTGCTGGGCGGGGGGGGAACACCGGGGAGCTGTTTTTT.

The J gene is TRBJ2-1, the V gene TRBV3-1, with 8 bases aligning to TRBD2. The germline CDR1 and CDR2 sequences are LGHDT and YNNKEL (reference sequence). After removal of 0 bases from V and 5 bases from J, the junction contained 12 bases not matched to a gene. This CDR3 has 18 residues. In DNA, the CDR3 is TGTGCCAGCAGCCAAGATCCCCTCGCCGGGACTAGGGACAATGAGCAGTTCTTC. This translates into CASSQDPLAGTRDNEQFF.

J is TRBJ2-7 and V is TRBV5-1; 7 bases line up with TRBD1. Germline CDR1 is SGHRS and CDR2 is YFSETQ. J lost 0 bases, V lost 4 bases, and 7 bases had no gene match. The CDR3 has 15 amino acids. CDR3 protein: CASSRGAGGSYEQYV. For the CDR3, the DNA is TGCGCCAGCAGCAGGGGTGCAGGGGGCTCCTACGAGCAGTACGTC.

The CDR3 reads CASSAPTRGNQPQHF. The CDR3 coding sequence is TGTGCCAGCAGTGCCCCCACTCGAGGCAATCAGCCCCAGCATTTT. The gene calls are TRBV28 and TRBJ1-5; D not resolved. The CDR3 is 15 amino acids. Germline-derived CDR1 and CDR2 are MDHEN and SYDVKM. Deletions cut 5 bases from V and 2 bases from J, with 13 bases between.

CDR3 protein: CATSDDGPGFRAFF. CDR3 nucleotide sequence: TGTGCCACCAGTGACGACGGGCCCGGTTTTAGAGCTTTCTTT. V and J are TRBV24-1 and TRBJ1-1; D is ambiguous. This CDR3 has 14 amino acids. V dropped 4 bases and J dropped 10 bases, with 18 bases sitting between them. Germline V gene lookup returns CDR1 KGHDR and CDR2 SFDVKD.

The chain recombines TRBV19 with TRBJ2-2; a weak D match, TRBD2 (6 bases). CDR1 is LNHDA and CDR2 is SQIVND in the germline V gene (reference sequence). Trimming removed 10 bases from V and 6 bases from J, with 18 bases in between. The CDR3 length is 14 residues. The DNA for the CDR3 is TGTGCCATAAGAAAACTCGGGGGATCCGGGGAGCTGTTTTTT. This sequence encodes CAIRKLGGSGELFF.

This chain joins TRBV24-1 and TRBJ2-1; the D is unclear. This CDR3 contains 13 residues. Between the trimmed V and J ends, which lost 9 bases and 0 bases, there was a span of 8 bases. Germline CDR1 and CDR2: KGHDR and SFDVKD. CDR3 loop: CATRASSYNEQFF. The CDR3 DNA reads as TGTGCCACCCGGGCTAGCTCCTACAATGAGCAGTTCTTC.

V usage is TRBV30 and J usage is TRBJ2-2; D is ambiguous. CDR1 GTSNPN and CDR2 SVGIG come from the germline V gene (reference sequence). V was pared by 1 base and J by 3 bases, with 9 bases between. This CDR3 comprises 14 residues. CDR3 amino acids: CAWSGTTYTGELFF. The CDR3 region has the DNA TGTGCCTGGAGTGGAACCACGTACACCGGGGAGCTGTTTTTT.

The chain uses TRBV5-6 and TRBJ2-5; D not resolved. Trimming took 4 bases from V and 1 from J, leaving 8 bases between them. CDR1 and CDR2 (germline): SGHDT, YYEEEE. The CDR3 sequence is 13 residues long. The CDR3 sequence is CASSPWAQETQYF. DNA for the CDR3: TGTGCCAGCAGCCCGTGGGCCCAAGAGACCCAGTACTTC.